Listed below are T cell receptor beta chains from one sample, sequenced in a study of cytomegalovirus exposure and HLA in healthy donors. Produced via immunoSEQ multiplex PCR; TCRdb's table is partial and in-frame only. The sample carries hundreds of thousands of clones, about nine tenths recorded once. Sample: PBMCs. Source of these receptors: a woman aged 18-35 years in good health and CMV-seropositive. Both conserved end residues are part of each CDR3. A D gene is named only where the DNA matches it firmly. Expanded clones get a size class; other rows say once, few or many, or leave the size out.

J gene,V gene,clone size,D gene,CDR3 DNA,CDR3 protein
TRBJ1-2,TRBV28,-,TRBD1,TGTGCCAGCAGCTCCTCTGACAGGGACTACACCTTC,CASSSSDRDYTF
TRBJ2-1,TRBV12-5,-,TRBD1,TGTGCTAGTGGTTCGACAGGGGGTGATGAGCAGTTCTTC,CASGSTGGDEQFF
TRBJ2-3,TRBV9,-,-,TGTGCCAGCAGCGCTACAGATACGCAGTATTTT,CASSATDTQYF
TRBJ2-1,TRBV5-4,-,-,TGTGCCAGCAAAGGTTGGGGGAGGCGGCGTAATGAGCAGTTCTTC,CASKGWGRRRNEQFF
TRBJ2-1,TRBV19,-,-,TGTGCCAGTACCTATATCAATGAGCAGTTCTTC,CASTYINEQFF
TRBJ2-7,TRBV7-7,-,TRBD1,TGTGCTAGCAGCCGAGCACCGGGACAGGAAGGAGCCTACGAGCAGTACTTC,CASSRAPGQEGAYEQYF
TRBJ2-3,TRBV19,once,-,TGTGCCAGTGAGGCAGATACGCAGTATTTT,CASEADTQYF
TRBJ1-5,TRBV6-5,-,TRBD1,TGTGCCAGCAGTCAGGGACAGGGCAATCAGCCCCAGCATTTT,CASSQGQGNQPQHF
TRBJ2-7,TRBV6-5,-,TRBD2,TGTGCCAGCAGTGGAGATGGAACTAGCGGGAGCTTTGAGTACTTC,CASSGDGTSGSFEYF
TRBJ2-1,TRBV27,-,-,TGTGCCAGCAGTCTACAGGGTGACAATGAGCAGTTCTTC,CASSLQGDNEQFF
TRBJ1-2,TRBV9,-,-,TGTGCCAGCAGCCCCCGCGGCGGGGTGGTGGATGGCTACACCTTC,CASSPRGGVVDGYTF
TRBJ2-7,TRBV6-5,once,-,TGTGCCAGCAGTTATAGGATAGTGGGGCTCTACGAGCAGTACTTC,CASSYRIVGLYEQYF
TRBJ2-4,TRBV30,-,TRBD2,TGTGCCTGGAGTGTATCGCTAGCGGGAAACATTCAGTACTTC,CAWSVSLAGNIQYF
TRBJ2-1,TRBV2,-,TRBD2,TGTGCCAGCAGGGGACTAGCGGGACATCATGAGCAGTTCTTC,CASRGLAGHHEQFF
TRBJ2-1,TRBV19,-,-,TGTGCCAGTAGTACCAGACTAAGCTATGAGCAGTTCTTC,CASSTRLSYEQFF
TRBJ1-2,TRBV6-1,few,-,TGTGCCAGCAGTGAAAGGACAGCCTATGGCTACACCTTC,CASSERTAYGYTF
TRBJ2-7,TRBV29-1,-,-,TGCAGCGTTGAGACACCCGGTAGCTCCTACGAGCAGTACTTC,CSVETPGSSYEQYF
TRBJ2-2,TRBV7-6,-,-,TGTGCCAGCAGCCCCAATTCCGAGGACGGGGAGCTGTTTTTT,CASSPNSEDGELFF
TRBJ2-2,TRBV7-3,many,TRBD2,TGTGCCAGCAGCTTAAGGGGCGGGGGGGTGGCCCGCACCGGGGAGCTGTTTTTT,CASSLRGGGVARTGELFF
TRBJ2-3,TRBV2,-,-,TGTGCCAGCAGTGAAATAGGCACAGATACGCAGTATTTT,CASSEIGTDTQYF
TRBJ2-1,TRBV6-4,-,TRBD2,TGTGCCAGCAGTGATTGGACTAGCGGGAGAATCGGTGAGCAGTTCTTC,CASSDWTSGRIGEQFF
TRBJ2-5,TRBV14,-,TRBD2,TGTGCCAGCAGCCAAGAGGGAGGGTATGGGACCCAGTACTTC,CASSQEGGYGTQYF
TRBJ2-5,TRBV5-6,once,TRBD2,TGTGCCAGCAGCTCCCGACTAGCGGGAGGTATGGAGACCCAGTACTTC,CASSSRLAGGMETQYF
TRBJ2-7,TRBV28,-,TRBD1,TGTGCCAGCAGTTTACCCCGGACAGGGAGTTTCGCCTACGAGCAGTACTTC,CASSLPRTGSFAYEQYF
TRBJ2-1,TRBV14,-,-,TGTGCCAGCAGCCTCCAGGGTTACAATGAGCAGTTCTTC,CASSLQGYNEQFF
TRBJ1-5,TRBV9,-,-,TGTGCCAGCAGCCCGTCTGGGGGCACCAATCAGCCCCAGCATTTT,CASSPSGGTNQPQHF
TRBJ2-2,TRBV27,-,-,TGTGCCAGCAGTTTATATGCGGGGAACACCGGGGAGCTGTTTTTT,CASSLYAGNTGELFF
TRBJ2-7,TRBV28,-,TRBD2,TGTGCCAGCAGTTTAGGGAGGGGAGGGTACGAGCAGTACTTC,CASSLGRGGYEQYF
TRBJ1-1,TRBV25-1,once,-,TGTGCCAGCAGTGAATATGTTTGGTCCCCGGACACTGAAGCTTTCTTT,CASSEYVWSPDTEAFF
TRBJ2-3,TRBV6-4,once,TRBD2,TGTGCCAGCAGTCCTCGAGCGGGAGGGCCAGAAGATACGCAGTATTTT,CASSPRAGGPEDTQYF
TRBJ1-2,TRBV6-5,few,-,TGTGCCAGCAGTAAGAGGGGGAGGGATGGCTACACCTTC,CASSKRGRDGYTF
TRBJ1-5,TRBV9,-,-,TGTGCCAGCAGTCAAACAGGAATAGCAATTCAGCCCCAGCATTTT,CASSQTGIAIQPQHF